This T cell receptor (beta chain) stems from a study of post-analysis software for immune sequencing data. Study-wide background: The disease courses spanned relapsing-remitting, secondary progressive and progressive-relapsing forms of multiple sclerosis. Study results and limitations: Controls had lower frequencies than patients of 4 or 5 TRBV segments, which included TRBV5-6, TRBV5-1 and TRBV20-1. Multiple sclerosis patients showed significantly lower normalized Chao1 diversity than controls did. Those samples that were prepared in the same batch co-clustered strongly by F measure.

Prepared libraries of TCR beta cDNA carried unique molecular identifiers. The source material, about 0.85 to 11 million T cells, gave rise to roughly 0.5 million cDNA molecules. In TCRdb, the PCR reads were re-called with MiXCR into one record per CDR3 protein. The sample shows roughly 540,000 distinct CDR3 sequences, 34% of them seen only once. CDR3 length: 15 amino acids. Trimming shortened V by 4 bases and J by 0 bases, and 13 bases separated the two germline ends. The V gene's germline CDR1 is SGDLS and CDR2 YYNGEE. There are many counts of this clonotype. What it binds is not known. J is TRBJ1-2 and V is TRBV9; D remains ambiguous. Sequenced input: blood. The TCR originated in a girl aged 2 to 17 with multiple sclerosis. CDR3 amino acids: CASSPLAESNYGYTF. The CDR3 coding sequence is TGTGCCAGCAGCCCCCTGGCGGAGTCTAACTATGGCTACACCTTC.